A single T cell receptor beta chain is shown here with its context. Researchers amplified the TCR beta CDR3 regions from RNA transcripts. The HTBI primer set drove a first-round RT-PCR of the TCR CDR3. In TCRdb, the multiplex PCR reads were re-called with MiXCR into one record per CDR3 protein. The table has hundreds of thousands of distinct CDR3 sequences, roughly 16% seen once. The sample is drawn from a study of T cells in Graves' hyperthyroidism and ophthalmopathy. The V and J ends lost 0 bases and 8 bases respectively, with 9 bases between them. This CDR3 has 13 residues. Per the germline V gene, CDR1 is SGDLS and CDR2 is YYNGEE.

The sample consisted of blood. The chain joins TRBV9 to TRBJ2-1; tentative D call: TRBD2 (6 bases). This receptor was identified in a woman aged 30 to 39 with Graves' hyperthyroidism. The CDR3, as DNA: TGTGCCAGCAGCGTAGTAGGAGGGCATGAGCAGTTCTTC. It encodes CASSVVGGHEQFF.